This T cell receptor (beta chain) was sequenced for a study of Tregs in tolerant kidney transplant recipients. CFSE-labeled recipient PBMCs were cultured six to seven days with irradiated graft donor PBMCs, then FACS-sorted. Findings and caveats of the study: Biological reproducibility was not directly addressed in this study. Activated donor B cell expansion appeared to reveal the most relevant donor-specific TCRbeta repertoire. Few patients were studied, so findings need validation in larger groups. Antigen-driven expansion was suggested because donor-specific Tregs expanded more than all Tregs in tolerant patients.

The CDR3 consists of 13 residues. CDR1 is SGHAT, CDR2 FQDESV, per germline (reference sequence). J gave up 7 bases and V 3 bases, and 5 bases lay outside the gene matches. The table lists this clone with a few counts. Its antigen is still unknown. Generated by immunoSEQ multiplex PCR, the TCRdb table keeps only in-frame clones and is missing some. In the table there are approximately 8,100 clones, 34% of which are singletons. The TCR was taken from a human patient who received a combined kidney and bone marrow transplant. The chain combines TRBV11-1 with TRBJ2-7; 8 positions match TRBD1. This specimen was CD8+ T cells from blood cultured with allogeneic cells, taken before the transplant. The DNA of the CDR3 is TGTGCCAGCAGCTTGCAGGGGGCGCGAGAGCAGTACTTC. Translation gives CASSLQGAREQYF.